This TCR beta chain was documented in a study of cytomegalovirus exposure and HLA in healthy donors. Study-wide points: A few CMV-associated chains were confirmed in vitro to be specific for CMV antigens. HLA restriction was apparent for most CMV-associated TCR beta chains in a later analysis. Analysis performed later showed TCR beta chains linked to HLA being more clonally expanded than equally common others.

The CDR3 runs to 15 residues. The ends lost 3 bases at V and 2 bases at J; junction bases unmatched: 4. The germline gives CDR1 LNHDA, CDR2 SQIVND (reference sequence). Both 60 Vbeta primers and 13 Jbeta primers went into the PCR. Some clones are missing from TCRdb's copy, which holds only in-frame ones; the method was immunoSEQ multiplex PCR. The sample lists nearly 110,000 clones, 71% seen once, with 2.8% in the top ten. Concerning this clone: Its target is unknown.

The rearrangement links TRBV19 to TRBJ2-1; 7 bases map to TRBD2. The TCR comes from a female donor in good health and CMV-seronegative. The material sequenced was PBMCs. CDR3: CASSIWRETYNEQFF. The CDR3 DNA is TGTGCCAGTAGTATTTGGCGGGAGACCTACAATGAGCAGTTCTTC.